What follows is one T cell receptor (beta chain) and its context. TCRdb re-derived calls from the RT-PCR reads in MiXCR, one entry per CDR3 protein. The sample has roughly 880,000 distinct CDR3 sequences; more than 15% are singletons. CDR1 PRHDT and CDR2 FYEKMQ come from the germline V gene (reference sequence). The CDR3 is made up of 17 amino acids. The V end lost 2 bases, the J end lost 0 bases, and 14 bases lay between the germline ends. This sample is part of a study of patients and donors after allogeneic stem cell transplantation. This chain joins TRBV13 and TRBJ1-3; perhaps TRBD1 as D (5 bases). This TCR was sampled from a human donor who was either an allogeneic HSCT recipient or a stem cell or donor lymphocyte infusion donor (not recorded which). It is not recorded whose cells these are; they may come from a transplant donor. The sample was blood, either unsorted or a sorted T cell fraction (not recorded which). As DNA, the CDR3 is TGTGCCAGCAGCTTAAATACAGGCCCCCTCTCTGGAAACACCATATATTTT. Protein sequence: CASSLNTGPLSGNTIYF.